These 21 T cell receptor beta chains share one sample of origin, sequenced in a study of blood T cell repertoires in COVID-19. Generated by immunoSEQ multiplex PCR, the TCRdb table keeps only in-frame clones and is missing some. The table shows some 400,000 clones, with around 87% occurring only once. Specimen: PBMCs or T cells enriched from blood (not recorded which). These receptors were collected from a man younger than 45 who had recovered from COVID-19.

In DNA form, the CDR3 reads TGTGCCTGGAGTCTCACAGGGGTCACCGGGGAGCTGTTTTTT. Translation: CAWSLTGVTGELFF. The V and J genes are TRBV30 and TRBJ2-2; 7 bases map to TRBD1. Looked up from germline, CDR1 is GTSNPN and CDR2 is SVGIG (reference sequence). Losses at the gene ends were 2 bases for V and 4 bases for J; bases not matched to a gene: 4. CDR3 length: 14 amino acids.

The chain joins TRBV5-4 to TRBJ2-1; D unclear. The germline gives CDR1 SGHNT, CDR2 YYREEE (reference sequence). The CDR3 is made up of 16 amino acids. V was cut by 5 bases and J by 0 bases, with 15 bases left in between. The CDR3 DNA is TGTGCCAGCAGTCTCGCGGCAAGTAACTCCTACAATGAGCAGTTCTTC. Its translation: CASSLAASNSYNEQFF.

The chain has TRBV5-1 and TRBJ1-4; 10 nucleotides line up with TRBD1. The ends lost 4 bases at V and 8 bases at J; junction bases unmatched: 5. Per the germline V gene, CDR1 is SGHRS and CDR2 is YFSETQ. There are 14 residues in the CDR3. The CDR3 reads CASSPDRGVEKLFF. CDR3 in DNA: TGCGCCAGCAGCCCGGACAGGGGGGTCGAAAAACTGTTTTTT.

The chain has TRBV24-1 and TRBJ2-2, with D possibly matching TRBD1 (5 bases). The CDR3 is made up of 13 amino acids. V was cut by 7 bases and J by 6 bases, with 11 bases left in between. Per the germline V gene, CDR1 is KGHDR and CDR2 is SFDVKD. The CDR3 is CATSAGMPGELFF. CDR3 coding DNA: TGTGCCACCAGCGCAGGGATGCCCGGGGAGCTGTTTTTT.

The chain recombines TRBV19 with TRBJ2-7; TRBD1 might be the D (6 bases). The CDR3 extends over 13 amino acids. With 7 bases removed from V and 4 bases from J, the gap between germline ends came to 14 bases. CDR1 and CDR2 (germline): LNHDA, SQIVND (reference sequence). In DNA form, the CDR3 reads TGTGCCAGTACGGGCCAGGGGATATACGAGCAGTACTTC. Translated: CASTGQGIYEQYF.

The DNA for the CDR3 is TGCGCCAGCAGCCAAGACTTCGGGGGTGAAGCTTTCTTT. It codes for CASSQDFGGEAFF. The genes are TRBV4-3 and TRBJ1-1; D perhaps matches TRBD1 (5 bases). CDR1 is LGHNA and CDR2 is YSLEER in the germline V gene. CDR3 length: 13 residues. Deletions cut 0 bases from V and 7 bases from J, with 9 bases between.

The rearrangement links TRBV18 to TRBJ2-5; TRBD2 matches at 8 bases. The ends lost 3 bases at V and 1 base at J; junction bases unmatched: 7. CDR3 size: 16 residues. Germline V gene data show CDR1 as KGHSH and CDR2 as LQKENI. The DNA of the CDR3 is TGTGCCAGCTCACCCCCGGGAGGGGGGTTCCAAGAGACCCAGTACTTC. It is translated as CASSPPGGGFQETQYF.

The chain is built from TRBV6-5 and TRBJ1-5; 11 bases line up with TRBD1. V lost 6 bases to trimming and J lost 5 bases; unmatched junction nucleotides: 6. Germline loops: CDR1 MNHEY, CDR2 SVGAGI. This CDR3 contains 15 residues. This CDR3 is CASSPGQGAHQPQHF. The DNA of the CDR3 is TGTGCCAGCAGCCCCGGACAGGGGGCCCATCAGCCCCAGCATTTT.

The V and J genes are TRBV19 and TRBJ1-5, with 8 bases fitting TRBD1. Trimming removed 6 bases from V and 8 bases from J; junction bases left unmatched: 12. The CDR3 has 15 residues. CDR1 and CDR2 (germline): LNHDA, SQIVND (reference sequence). CDR3 region: CASSLGQGTTEPQHF. The CDR3 DNA is TGTGCCAGTAGCCTAGGACAGGGAACGACTGAGCCCCAGCATTTT.

The genes are TRBV6-5 and TRBJ2-7; possibly TRBD1 for D (6 bases). V gave up 8 bases and J gave up 1 base, with 9 bases separating them. This CDR3 has 12 amino acids. The germline V gene encodes CDR1 MNHEY and CDR2 SVGAGI. The DNA of the CDR3 is TGTGCCAGCTGGGACATATCCTACGAGCAGTACTTC. Its translation: CASWDISYEQYF.

DNA of the CDR3: TGTGCCAGCAGCGTGGCTGGGCTGAACACTGAAGCTTTCTTT. It specifies CASSVAGLNTEAFF. V usage is TRBV6-2 or TRBV6-3 and J usage is TRBJ1-1; no clear D gene. The ends were cut back, 6 bases at V and 0 bases at J, with 11 bases in the middle. Germline loops: CDR1 MNHEY, CDR2 SVGEGT. The CDR3 has 14 residues.

The chain recombines TRBV6-5 with TRBJ1-5; D not certain. The CDR3 has 15 residues. V lost 8 bases to trimming and J lost 4 bases, with 18 bases between them. Looked up from germline, CDR1 is MNHEY and CDR2 is SVGAGI. CDR3 protein: CASARSPVDNQPQHF. The CDR3 region has the DNA TGTGCCAGCGCTCGGTCCCCCGTTGATAATCAGCCCCAGCATTTT.

The count of this clone is one. The V call is TRBV6-1, the J call TRBJ1-1; 7 nucleotides agree with TRBD1. Germline CDR1 and CDR2: MNHNS and SASEGT. J lost 5 bases, V lost 2 bases, and 17 bases had no gene match. The CDR3 extends over 18 amino acids. CDR3 amino acids: CASSEYGIGGTALTEAFF. CDR3 DNA sequence: TGTGCCAGCAGTGAATATGGGATTGGGGGGACAGCTTTAACTGAAGCTTTCTTT.

The rearrangement joins TRBV7-5 to TRBJ1-1; no check of the table's D call, TRBD1, against the DNA was made. TRBV7-5 constitutes a pseudogene. This CDR3 region has 16 residues. CDR3 residues: CARSVNRDREGTEAFF. CDR3 sequence (DNA): TGTGCCAGAAGCGTCAACCGGGACAGGGAGGGCACTGAAGCTTTCTTT.

The rearrangement joins TRBV20-1 to TRBJ1-1; D possibly corresponds to TRBD1 (5 bases). V was cut by 6 bases and J by 9 bases, with 14 bases left in between. The CDR3 extends over 11 amino acids. Germline-derived CDR1 and CDR2 are DFQATT and SNEGSKA (reference sequence). In DNA, the CDR3 is TGCAGTGCGGAGACGACAGAGCAAGCTTTCTTT. It is translated as CSAETTEQAFF.

This chain links TRBV29-1 with TRBJ2-7; a possible D gene is TRBD1 (8 bases). Germline V gene lookup returns CDR1 SQVTM and CDR2 ANQGSEA. This CDR3 region has 15 residues. Trimming stripped 0 bases from V and 4 bases from J, with 16 bases between. This CDR3 is CSVEDPYRGGYEQYF. CDR3 sequence (DNA): TGCAGCGTTGAAGATCCCTACAGGGGGGGATACGAGCAGTACTTC.

The chain combines TRBV10-3 with TRBJ2-5; 11 nucleotides line up with TRBD2. Germline assignment: CDR1 ENHRY and CDR2 SYGVKD. J was trimmed by 5 bases and V by 10 bases; bases with no gene match: 9. This CDR3 region has 14 residues. CDR3 DNA: TGTGCCACCAGAGTAGCGGGGGGGATGGAGACCCAGTACTTC. Its protein product is CATRVAGGMETQYF.

This rearrangement joins TRBV7-9 to TRBJ1-4; TRBD1 matches 9 bases. V shed 0 bases, J shed 4 bases, and the junction held 0 bases outside the gene matches. Germline-derived CDR1 and CDR2 are SEHNR and FQNEAQ (reference sequence). The CDR3 contains 15 residues. CDR3 sequence reads: CASSLAGQGNEKLFF. Here the CDR3 DNA reads TGTGCCAGCAGCTTAGCGGGACAGGGTAATGAAAAACTGTTTTTT.

CDR3 region: CAITSTVNNEQFF. DNA of the CDR3: TGTGCCATCACTTCGACAGTCAACAATGAGCAGTTCTTC. V gene TRBV10-3 combines with J gene TRBJ2-1, with D possibly TRBD1 on 5 matching bases. Trimming removed 7 bases from V and 5 bases from J, with 12 bases in between. The CDR3 loop spans 13 amino acids. Germline V gene data show CDR1 as ENHRY and CDR2 as SYGVKD.

The chain couples TRBV28 to TRBJ1-5, with TRBD1 matching over 8 bases. Germline values: CDR1 MDHEN, CDR2 SYDVKM. V lost 10 bases and J lost 1; bases outside the gene matches: 9. This CDR3 comprises 15 residues. The CDR3 sequence: CATHGTGLSNQPQHF. DNA of the CDR3: TGTGCCACCCACGGGACAGGACTAAGCAATCAGCCCCAGCATTTT.

The CDR3 DNA reads TGTGCCAGCAGCAAACAGGGGGCGGGGGTATCTGGGGCCAACGTCCTGACTTTC. Translated, it gives CASSKQGAGVSGANVLTF. The chain has TRBV7-8 and TRBJ2-6, with 9 bases matching TRBD1. Looked up from germline, CDR1 is SGHVS and CDR2 is FQNEAQ. V trimming: 5 bases; J trimming: 1 base; junction bases outside the gene matches: 9. The CDR3 has 18 amino acids.